The clone carrying this T cell receptor beta chain was seen a handful of times. What it binds is not known. Deletions cut 6 bases from V and 2 bases from J, with 10 bases between. This CDR3 is 13 amino acids long. The donors were all healthy and Caucasian. The data were obtained in a study of identical twins. Findings and limits, study-wide: High-abundance cord blood beta clonotypes had fewer insertions; memory repertoires showed none.

TCRdb re-called the 5' RACE reads through MiXCR, storing one row per CDR3 protein. The repertoire consists of hundreds of thousands of distinct CDR3 sequences, with about 20% occurring once and the leading ten covering about an eighth. This same sample was also taken into another study, of T cells expressing NK-cell markers.

The sequence was collected from a woman between 18 and 29 years old in good health. Source material: PBMCs. The genes are TRBV12-3 or TRBV12-4 and TRBJ1-2, with unresolved D. CDR3 bases: TGTGCCAGCAGGAGAAGGGAGAACTATGGCTACACCTTC. Protein: CASRRRENYGYTF.